The rows below give T cell receptor beta chains drawn from one sample of a study of post-analysis software for immune sequencing data. TCRdb re-analysed the PCR reads in MiXCR, keeping a single row per CDR3 protein. This table holds roughly 170,000 distinct CDR3 sequences, 30% found once. The source material was blood. These receptors all stem from a girl aged 5 to 17 with multiple sclerosis. Both conserved end residues are part of each CDR3. A D gene is named only where the DNA matches it firmly. The size entry is marked missing in some rows and otherwise reads once, few, many or a size class.

j_call: TRBJ1-2
v_call: TRBV4-1
clone_size: many
d_call: -
cdr3_aa: CASSQDPAAIYTGYTF
cdr3_nt: TGCGCCAGCAGCCAAGATCCCGCAGCAATCTATACCGGCTACACCTTC

j_call: TRBJ2-7
v_call: TRBV12-3/TRBV12-4
clone_size: few
d_call: -
cdr3_aa: CASVAWMGGSYEQYF
cdr3_nt: TGTGCCAGCGTGGCGTGGATGGGCGGCTCCTACGAGCAGTACTTC

j_call: TRBJ2-1
v_call: TRBV11-3
clone_size: many
d_call: -
cdr3_aa: CASSLYEQNEQFF
cdr3_nt: TGTGCCAGCAGCTTATACGAGCAAAATGAGCAGTTCTTC

j_call: TRBJ1-2
v_call: TRBV20-1
clone_size: many
d_call: -
cdr3_aa: CSAPQGWYGYTF
cdr3_nt: TGCAGTGCCCCCCAGGGTTGGTATGGCTACACCTTC

j_call: TRBJ2-1
v_call: TRBV4-1
clone_size: many
d_call: -
cdr3_aa: CASSQEPGRADEQFF
cdr3_nt: TGCGCCAGCAGCCAAGAACCGGGGAGAGCTGATGAGCAGTTCTTC

j_call: TRBJ2-7
v_call: TRBV28
clone_size: many
d_call: -
cdr3_aa: CAINNPNYEQYF
cdr3_nt: TGTGCCATCAACAACCCCAATTACGAGCAGTACTTC

j_call: TRBJ2-1
v_call: TRBV5-1
clone_size: few
d_call: -
cdr3_aa: CASSLEGVGRSYNEQFF
cdr3_nt: TGCGCCAGCAGCTTGGAGGGCGTGGGCCGCTCCTACAATGAGCAGTTCTTC

j_call: TRBJ2-1
v_call: TRBV15
clone_size: many
d_call: -
cdr3_aa: CATSRETATSRENEQFF
cdr3_nt: TGTGCCACCAGCAGAGAGACAGCTACTAGCAGAGAGAATGAGCAGTTCTTC

j_call: TRBJ2-5
v_call: TRBV6-2/TRBV6-3
clone_size: -
d_call: TRBD2
cdr3_aa: CASSRRTSGRNEQYF
cdr3_nt: TGTGCCAGCAGTCGCAGGACTAGCGGGAGGAATGAGCAGTACTTC

j_call: TRBJ2-3
v_call: TRBV29-1
clone_size: many
d_call: -
cdr3_aa: CSGSSTDTQYF
cdr3_nt: TGCAGCGGTTCTAGCACAGATACGCAGTATTTT

j_call: TRBJ2-3
v_call: TRBV12-3/TRBV12-4
clone_size: many
d_call: -
cdr3_aa: CASTLTRSTDTQYF
cdr3_nt: TGTGCCAGCACCCTGACTCGTAGCACAGATACGCAGTATTTT

j_call: TRBJ2-3
v_call: TRBV4-2
clone_size: -
d_call: -
cdr3_aa: CANSQDGTPDTQYF
cdr3_nt: TGTGCCAACAGCCAAGACGGTACCCCAGATACGCAGTATTTT

j_call: TRBJ2-5
v_call: TRBV5-1
clone_size: many
d_call: TRBD1
cdr3_aa: CASSPGTAIQETQYF
cdr3_nt: TGCGCCAGCAGCCCTGGGACAGCGATCCAAGAGACCCAGTACTTC

j_call: TRBJ2-1
v_call: TRBV5-1
clone_size: few
d_call: -
cdr3_aa: CASSLGGPSYNEQFF
cdr3_nt: TGCGCCAGCAGCTTGGGGGGTCCTTCCTACAATGAGCAGTTCTTC

j_call: TRBJ2-1
v_call: TRBV4-1
clone_size: -
d_call: -
cdr3_aa: CASSQNGGRMDEQFF
cdr3_nt: TGCGCCAGCAGCCAGAACGGGGGACGAATGGATGAGCAGTTCTTC

j_call: TRBJ2-7
v_call: TRBV11-2
clone_size: -
d_call: -
cdr3_aa: CANNWMAGFQGPLEQYF
cdr3_nt: TGTGCCAACAACTGGATGGCAGGGTTTCAGGGTCCGCTCGAGCAGTACTTC

j_call: TRBJ2-1
v_call: TRBV15
clone_size: many
d_call: TRBD2
cdr3_aa: CATSYGTSGSEQFF
cdr3_nt: TGTGCCACCAGCTATGGGACTAGCGGGAGTGAGCAGTTCTTC

j_call: TRBJ2-3
v_call: TRBV20-1
clone_size: -
d_call: -
cdr3_aa: CSARAGRADTQYF
cdr3_nt: TGCAGTGCTAGGGCGGGACGGGCAGATACGCAGTATTTT

j_call: TRBJ2-7
v_call: TRBV29-1
clone_size: many
d_call: TRBD2
cdr3_aa: CSVRKGLAGGEQYF
cdr3_nt: TGCAGCGTGAGAAAGGGACTAGCGGGAGGCGAGCAGTACTTC

j_call: TRBJ2-7
v_call: TRBV7-3
clone_size: -
d_call: TRBD1
cdr3_aa: CASSVDRDRESEQYF
cdr3_nt: TGTGCCAGCAGCGTCGACCGGGACAGGGAAAGCGAGCAGTACTTC

j_call: TRBJ2-5
v_call: TRBV2
clone_size: -
d_call: -
cdr3_aa: CASSVELALYNEQYF
cdr3_nt: TGTGCCAGCAGTGTTGAGCTAGCGCTATACAATGAGCAGTACTTC

j_call: TRBJ2-3
v_call: TRBV9
clone_size: many
d_call: TRBD2
cdr3_aa: CASNRAGGGTDTQYF
cdr3_nt: TGTGCCAGCAACAGAGCGGGAGGGGGAACAGATACGCAGTATTTT

j_call: TRBJ2-5
v_call: TRBV5-1
clone_size: few
d_call: TRBD1
cdr3_aa: CASSTGFIQETQYF
cdr3_nt: TGCGCCAGTTCGACAGGGTTTATCCAAGAGACCCAGTACTTC

j_call: TRBJ2-7
v_call: TRBV3-1
clone_size: many
d_call: -
cdr3_aa: CASSPSWGDPYEQYF
cdr3_nt: TGTGCCAGCAGCCCATCCTGGGGCGATCCCTACGAGCAGTACTTC

j_call: TRBJ2-1
v_call: TRBV29-1
clone_size: few
d_call: -
cdr3_aa: CSVESQRSSYNEQFF
cdr3_nt: TGCAGCGTTGAGAGCCAGCGGAGCTCCTACAATGAGCAGTTCTTC

j_call: TRBJ2-7
v_call: TRBV12-3/TRBV12-4
clone_size: many
d_call: TRBD1
cdr3_aa: CASSLWAGGIGGEQYF
cdr3_nt: TGTGCCAGCAGTTTATGGGCAGGGGGTATCGGTGGCGAGCAGTACTTC

j_call: TRBJ2-1
v_call: TRBV6-1
clone_size: many
d_call: TRBD1
cdr3_aa: CASSPPIGQGKRNEQFF
cdr3_nt: TGTGCCAGCAGTCCCCCCATAGGACAGGGTAAACGAAATGAGCAGTTCTTC

j_call: TRBJ2-1
v_call: TRBV20-1
clone_size: many
d_call: -
cdr3_aa: CSASDAGTYNEQFF
cdr3_nt: TGCAGTGCTAGCGATGCGGGAACCTACAATGAGCAGTTCTTC

j_call: TRBJ1-1
v_call: TRBV15
clone_size: few
d_call: -
cdr3_aa: CATSRDPRTEAFF
cdr3_nt: TGTGCCACCAGCAGAGATCCCAGAACTGAAGCTTTCTTT

j_call: TRBJ1-4
v_call: TRBV4-1
clone_size: few
d_call: TRBD1
cdr3_aa: CASSLDRGEKLFF
cdr3_nt: TGCGCCAGCAGCCTTGACAGGGGTGAAAAACTGTTTTTT

j_call: TRBJ2-1
v_call: TRBV4-1
clone_size: many
d_call: TRBD2
cdr3_aa: CASNRLAGEGKDGQFF
cdr3_nt: TGCGCCAGCAACCGACTAGCGGGGGAAGGGAAGGATGGGCAGTTCTTC

j_call: TRBJ1-2
v_call: TRBV12-3/TRBV12-4
clone_size: -
d_call: TRBD1
cdr3_aa: CASSSGGGGGYTF
cdr3_nt: TGTGCCAGCAGTTCAGGGGGCGGCGGTGGCTACACCTTC

j_call: TRBJ2-5
v_call: TRBV27
clone_size: many
d_call: TRBD2
cdr3_aa: CASSYGGANAQYF
cdr3_nt: TGTGCCAGCAGTTACGGGGGGGCGAATGCCCAGTACTTC

j_call: TRBJ2-1
v_call: TRBV20-1
clone_size: few
d_call: -
cdr3_aa: CSASPAPYEQFF
cdr3_nt: TGCAGTGCTAGCCCCGCCCCATATGAGCAGTTCTTC

j_call: TRBJ2-7
v_call: TRBV20-1
clone_size: many
d_call: -
cdr3_aa: CSAQGVAGREQYF
cdr3_nt: TGCAGTGCCCAGGGGGTAGCGGGACGCGAGCAGTACTTC

j_call: TRBJ2-5
v_call: TRBV10-3
clone_size: many
d_call: TRBD2
cdr3_aa: CAMPKSGRWEETQYF
cdr3_nt: TGTGCCATGCCGAAGAGCGGGAGGTGGGAAGAGACCCAGTACTTC

j_call: TRBJ2-2
v_call: TRBV29-1
clone_size: -
d_call: -
cdr3_aa: CSVEDTGGGTGELFF
cdr3_nt: TGCAGCGTTGAAGATACCGGAGGGGGCACCGGGGAGCTGTTTTTT

j_call: TRBJ2-2
v_call: TRBV28
clone_size: few
d_call: TRBD2
cdr3_aa: CASSLKVWGSIVAGGGTGELFF
cdr3_nt: TGTGCCAGCAGTTTAAAAGTCTGGGGGAGTATCGTAGCGGGAGGAGGTACCGGGGAGCTGTTTTTT

j_call: TRBJ2-7
v_call: TRBV19
clone_size: few
d_call: -
cdr3_aa: CASSAQGSSYEQYF
cdr3_nt: TGTGCCAGTAGTGCCCAGGGGAGCTCCTACGAGCAGTACTTC

j_call: TRBJ2-7
v_call: TRBV3-1
clone_size: -
d_call: TRBD2
cdr3_aa: CASSQEGVIAGGYEQYF
cdr3_nt: TGTGCCAGCAGCCAAGAAGGGGTTATAGCGGGAGGGTACGAGCAGTACTTC

j_call: TRBJ2-3
v_call: TRBV20-1
clone_size: many
d_call: -
cdr3_aa: CSATRVLDTDTQYF
cdr3_nt: TGCAGTGCTACCCGGGTTTTGGACACAGATACGCAGTATTTT

j_call: TRBJ1-1
v_call: TRBV12-3/TRBV12-4
clone_size: -
d_call: TRBD1
cdr3_aa: CASLTRDRGVTEAFF
cdr3_nt: TGTGCCAGCTTGACTCGGGACAGGGGGGTTACTGAAGCTTTCTTT

j_call: TRBJ2-7
v_call: TRBV6-1
clone_size: -
d_call: -
cdr3_aa: CASPKGGTGRYEQYF
cdr3_nt: TGTGCCAGCCCAAAGGGAGGGACAGGAAGATACGAGCAGTACTTC

j_call: TRBJ2-1
v_call: TRBV15
clone_size: many
d_call: TRBD2
cdr3_aa: CATSVGLAGLRNEQFF
cdr3_nt: TGTGCCACCAGCGTTGGACTAGCGGGCCTGAGGAATGAGCAGTTCTTC

j_call: TRBJ1-2
v_call: TRBV3-1
clone_size: many
d_call: TRBD1
cdr3_aa: CASRRQGAEGYTF
cdr3_nt: TGTGCCAGCAGAAGACAGGGGGCGGAGGGCTACACCTTC

j_call: TRBJ1-2
v_call: TRBV2
clone_size: -
d_call: -
cdr3_aa: CASSDPQGWIGYTF
cdr3_nt: TGTGCCAGCAGTGACCCGCAGGGATGGATTGGCTACACCTTC

j_call: TRBJ2-7
v_call: TRBV5-1
clone_size: few
d_call: -
cdr3_aa: CASSLDWGGLAYEQYF
cdr3_nt: TGCGCCAGCAGCTTGGATTGGGGCGGGCTCGCCTACGAGCAGTACTTC

j_call: TRBJ2-7
v_call: TRBV7-2
clone_size: few
d_call: -
cdr3_aa: CASSLMSPGVGYEQYF
cdr3_nt: TGTGCCAGCAGCCTCATGAGTCCGGGGGTGGGCTACGAGCAGTACTTC

j_call: TRBJ2-7
v_call: TRBV12-3/TRBV12-4
clone_size: -
d_call: TRBD2
cdr3_aa: CASTPAGGPGEQYF
cdr3_nt: TGTGCCAGCACCCCAGCGGGAGGGCCCGGGGAGCAGTACTTC

j_call: TRBJ2-5
v_call: TRBV15
clone_size: -
d_call: -
cdr3_aa: CATCDGRGETQYF
cdr3_nt: TGTGCCACCTGTGACGGGCGCGGGGAGACCCAGTACTTC

j_call: TRBJ2-7
v_call: TRBV10-3
clone_size: few
d_call: TRBD1
cdr3_aa: CAISEGQGFYEQYF
cdr3_nt: TGTGCCATCAGTGAGGGACAGGGGTTCTACGAGCAGTACTTC

j_call: TRBJ2-5
v_call: TRBV7-8
clone_size: many
d_call: TRBD2
cdr3_aa: CASSLPSGRFQETQYF
cdr3_nt: TGTGCCAGCAGCCTTCCTAGCGGGAGGTTTCAAGAGACCCAGTACTTC

j_call: TRBJ2-1
v_call: TRBV4-1
clone_size: -
d_call: -
cdr3_aa: CASSQRPAGHEQFF
cdr3_nt: TGCGCCAGCAGCCAAAGACCGGCTGGCCATGAGCAGTTCTTC

j_call: TRBJ2-7
v_call: TRBV29-1
clone_size: many
d_call: -
cdr3_aa: CRSPLVVIYEQYF
cdr3_nt: TGCAGAAGTCCTCTAGTGGTAATCTACGAGCAGTACTTC

j_call: TRBJ2-3
v_call: TRBV9
clone_size: -
d_call: TRBD2
cdr3_aa: CASSVLAGVTDTQYF
cdr3_nt: TGTGCCAGCAGCGTACTAGCGGGAGTCACAGATACGCAGTATTTT

j_call: TRBJ2-7
v_call: TRBV7-2
clone_size: many
d_call: -
cdr3_aa: CASRNFFGGESEQYF
cdr3_nt: TGTGCCAGCAGGAATTTTTTCGGGGGTGAGAGCGAGCAGTACTTC